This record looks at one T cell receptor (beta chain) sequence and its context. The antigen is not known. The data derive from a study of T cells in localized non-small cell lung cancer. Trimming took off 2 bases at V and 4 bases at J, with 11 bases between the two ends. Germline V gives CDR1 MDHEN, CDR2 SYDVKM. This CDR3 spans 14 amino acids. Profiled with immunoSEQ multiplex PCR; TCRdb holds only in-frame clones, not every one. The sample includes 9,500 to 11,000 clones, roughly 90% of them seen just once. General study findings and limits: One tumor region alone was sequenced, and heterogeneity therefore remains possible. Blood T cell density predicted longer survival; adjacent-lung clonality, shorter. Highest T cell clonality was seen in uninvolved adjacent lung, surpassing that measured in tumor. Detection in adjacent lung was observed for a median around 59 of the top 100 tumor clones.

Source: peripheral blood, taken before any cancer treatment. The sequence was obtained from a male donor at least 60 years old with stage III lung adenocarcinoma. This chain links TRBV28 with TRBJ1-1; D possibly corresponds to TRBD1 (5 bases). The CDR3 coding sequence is TGTGCCAGCAGTTTACCCGGGACTGGCACTGAAGCTTTCTTT. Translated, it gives CASSLPGTGTEAFF.